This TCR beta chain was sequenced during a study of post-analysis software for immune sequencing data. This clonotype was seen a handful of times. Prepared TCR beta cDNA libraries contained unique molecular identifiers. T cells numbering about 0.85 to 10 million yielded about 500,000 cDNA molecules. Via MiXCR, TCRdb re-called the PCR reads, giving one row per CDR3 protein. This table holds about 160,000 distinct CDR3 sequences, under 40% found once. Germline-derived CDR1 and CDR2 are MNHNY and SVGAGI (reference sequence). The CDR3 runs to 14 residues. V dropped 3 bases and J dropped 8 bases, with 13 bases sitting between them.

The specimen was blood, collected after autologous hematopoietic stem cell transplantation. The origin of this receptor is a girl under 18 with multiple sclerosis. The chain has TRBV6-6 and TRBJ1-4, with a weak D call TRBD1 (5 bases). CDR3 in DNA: TGTGCCAGCAGTTATCTCGGGACTGGCGAAAAACTGTTTTTT. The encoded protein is CASSYLGTGEKLFF.